This T cell receptor (beta chain) was observed in a study of tumor and adjacent non-tumor tissue in lung cancer. At the level of the study: Patients were aged 31 to 76, approximately ten men and roughly 5 women, stage I to III. Each sample yielded around 4 million productive TCRbeta reads on average.

This sample's RNA came from whole unsorted tissue. This non-tumor lung sample came from over 3 cm beyond the tumor edge. Donors were chemotherapy-naive, newly diagnosed lung cancer surgical patients in China, August–late 2014. A modified ARM-PCR protocol with three rounds of nested PCR amplified TCRbeta. TCRdb ran MiXCR on the multiplex PCR reads and lists one entry per CDR3 protein. The sample lists 100,000 or so distinct CDR3 sequences, roughly 80% occurring once. This clonotype has a count of ten or more. The antigen remains undetermined. Findings and caveats of the study: TCR diversity was significantly greater in tumor than normal lung tissue.

Deletions cut 3 bases from V and 4 bases from J, with 12 bases between. Germline values: CDR1 DFQATT, CDR2 SNEGSKA (reference sequence). This CDR3 spans 13 amino acids. The sample consisted of distant non-tumor lung tissue. This clonotype was sampled from a man aged 55 to 70 with small cell lung cancer. The V and J genes are TRBV20-1 and TRBJ2-5; the D gene could be TRBD1 or TRBD2 (6 bases each). The CDR3, as DNA: TGCAGTGCTAGTATAGGGGGGAGAGAGACCCAGTACTTC. This translates into CSASIGGRETQYF.